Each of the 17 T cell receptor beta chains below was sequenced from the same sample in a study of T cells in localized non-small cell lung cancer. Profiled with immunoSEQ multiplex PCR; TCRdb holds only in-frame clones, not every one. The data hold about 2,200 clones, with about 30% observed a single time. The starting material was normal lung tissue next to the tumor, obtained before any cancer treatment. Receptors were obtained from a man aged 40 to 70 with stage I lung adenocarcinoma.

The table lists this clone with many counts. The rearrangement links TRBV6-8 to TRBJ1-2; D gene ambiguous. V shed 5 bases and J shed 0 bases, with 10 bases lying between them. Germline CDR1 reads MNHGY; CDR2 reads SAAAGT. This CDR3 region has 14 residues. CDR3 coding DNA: TGTGCCAGCAGTGGTGCGGGAGCTAACTATGGCTACACCTTC. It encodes CASSGAGANYGYTF.

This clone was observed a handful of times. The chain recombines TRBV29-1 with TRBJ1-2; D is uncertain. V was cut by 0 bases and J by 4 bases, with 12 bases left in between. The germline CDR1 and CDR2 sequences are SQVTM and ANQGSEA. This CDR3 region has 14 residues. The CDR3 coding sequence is TGCAGCGTTGAAGAGGAGGAGGGCCTCTATGGCTACACCTTC. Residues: CSVEEEEGLYGYTF.

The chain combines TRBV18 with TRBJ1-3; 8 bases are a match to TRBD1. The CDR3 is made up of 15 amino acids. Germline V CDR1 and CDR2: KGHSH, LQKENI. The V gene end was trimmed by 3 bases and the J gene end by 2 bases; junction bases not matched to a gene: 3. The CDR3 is CASSPQGAAGNTIYF. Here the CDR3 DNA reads TGTGCCAGCTCACCCCAGGGGGCGGCTGGAAACACCATATATTTT.

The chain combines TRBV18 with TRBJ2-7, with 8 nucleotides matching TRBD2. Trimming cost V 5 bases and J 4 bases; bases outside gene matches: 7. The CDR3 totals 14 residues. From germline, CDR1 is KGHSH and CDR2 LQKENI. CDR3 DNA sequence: TGTGCCAGCTCAATAAGGACTAGCTTATACGAGCAGTACTTC. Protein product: CASSIRTSLYEQYF.

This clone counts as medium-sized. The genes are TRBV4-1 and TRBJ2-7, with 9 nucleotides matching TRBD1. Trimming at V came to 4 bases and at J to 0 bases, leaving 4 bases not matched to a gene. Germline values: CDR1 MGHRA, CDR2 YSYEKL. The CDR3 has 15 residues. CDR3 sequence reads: CASSPGQGSSYEQYF. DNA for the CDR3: TGCGCCAGCAGCCCGGGACAGGGAAGCTCCTACGAGCAGTACTTC.

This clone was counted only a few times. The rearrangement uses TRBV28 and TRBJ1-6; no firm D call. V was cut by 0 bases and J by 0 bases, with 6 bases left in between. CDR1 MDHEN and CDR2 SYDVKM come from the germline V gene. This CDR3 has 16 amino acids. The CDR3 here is CASSLWSDSYNSPLHF. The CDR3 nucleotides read TGTGCCAGCAGTTTATGGAGTGACTCCTATAATTCACCCCTCCACTTT.

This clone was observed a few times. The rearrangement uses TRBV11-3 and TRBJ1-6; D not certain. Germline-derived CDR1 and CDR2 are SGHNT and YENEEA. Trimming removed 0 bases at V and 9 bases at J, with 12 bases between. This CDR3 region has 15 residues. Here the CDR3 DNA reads TGTGCCAGCAGCTTAGAGGAGACGTTGAGTTCACCCCTCCACTTT. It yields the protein CASSLEETLSSPLHF.

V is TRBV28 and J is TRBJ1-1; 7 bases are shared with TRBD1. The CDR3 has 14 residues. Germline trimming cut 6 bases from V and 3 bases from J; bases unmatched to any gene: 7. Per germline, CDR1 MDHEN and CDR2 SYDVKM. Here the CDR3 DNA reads TGTGCCAGCAGCTCTCCAGGGGGGTACACTGAAGCTTTCTTT. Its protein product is CASSSPGGYTEAFF. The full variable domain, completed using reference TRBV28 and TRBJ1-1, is DVKVTQSSRYLVKRTGEKVFLECVQDMDHENMFWYRQDPGLGLRLIYFSYDVKMKEKGDIPEGYSVSREKKERFSLILESASTNQTSMYLCASSSPGGYTEAFFGQGTRLTVV.

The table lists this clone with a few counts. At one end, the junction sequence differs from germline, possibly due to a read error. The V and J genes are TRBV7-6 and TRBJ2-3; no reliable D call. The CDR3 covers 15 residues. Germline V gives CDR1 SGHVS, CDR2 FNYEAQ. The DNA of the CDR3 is TGTGCCAGTAGCTTAACGGGTCGCCGCACAGATACGCAGTATTTT. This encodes CASSLTGRRTDTQYF.

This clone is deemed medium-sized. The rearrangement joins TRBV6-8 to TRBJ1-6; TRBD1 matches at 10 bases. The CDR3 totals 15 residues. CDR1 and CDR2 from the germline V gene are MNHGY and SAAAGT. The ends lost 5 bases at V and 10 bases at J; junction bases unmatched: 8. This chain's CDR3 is CASSTGTGDSSPLHF. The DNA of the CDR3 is TGTGCCAGCAGTACCGGGACAGGGGATAGCTCACCCCTCCACTTT.

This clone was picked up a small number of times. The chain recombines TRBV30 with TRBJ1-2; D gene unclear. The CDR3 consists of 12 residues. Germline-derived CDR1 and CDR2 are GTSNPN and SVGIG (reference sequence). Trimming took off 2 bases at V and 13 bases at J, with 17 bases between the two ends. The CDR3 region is CAWSIVSGIATF. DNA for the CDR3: TGTGCCTGGAGTATTGTCAGTGGAATTGCCACCTTC.

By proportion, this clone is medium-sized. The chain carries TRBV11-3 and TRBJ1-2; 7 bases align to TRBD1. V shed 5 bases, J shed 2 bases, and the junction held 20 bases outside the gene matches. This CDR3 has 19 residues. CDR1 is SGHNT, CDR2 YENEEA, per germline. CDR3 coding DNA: TGTGCCAGCAGCCAAGCCCGCCGGGACCGACTCAGGGGGAACTATGGCTACACCTTC. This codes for CASSQARRDRLRGNYGYTF.

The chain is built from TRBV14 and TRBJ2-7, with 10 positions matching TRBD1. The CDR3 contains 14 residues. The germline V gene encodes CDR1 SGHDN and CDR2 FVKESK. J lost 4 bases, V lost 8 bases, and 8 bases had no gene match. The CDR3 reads CASLGQGDRYEQYF. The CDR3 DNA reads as TGTGCCAGCTTAGGACAGGGGGATCGGTACGAGCAGTACTTC. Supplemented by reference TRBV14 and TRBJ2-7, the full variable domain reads EAGVTQFPSHSVIEKGQTVTLRCDPISGHDNLYWYRRVMGKEIKFLLHFVKESKQDESGMPNNRFLAERTGGTYSTLKVQPAELEDSGVYFCASLGQGDRYEQYFGPGTRLTVT.

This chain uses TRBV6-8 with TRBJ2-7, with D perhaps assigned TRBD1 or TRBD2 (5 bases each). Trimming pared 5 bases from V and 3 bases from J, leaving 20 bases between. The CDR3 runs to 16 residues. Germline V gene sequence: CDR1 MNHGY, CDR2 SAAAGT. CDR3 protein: CASSILPGTVHYEQYF. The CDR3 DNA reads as TGTGCCAGCAGTATCCTCCCCGGGACCGTACACTACGAGCAGTACTTC.

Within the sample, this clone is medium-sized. CDR3 residues: CASSSETLNEKLFF. The CDR3 DNA reads as TGTGCCAGCAGCTCAGAGACTTTAAATGAAAAACTGTTTTTT. V usage is TRBV11-3 and J usage is TRBJ1-4, with D uncertain. Deletions cut 4 bases from V and 5 bases from J, with 11 bases between. Germline assignment: CDR1 SGHNT and CDR2 YENEEA. The length of the CDR3 is 14 residues.

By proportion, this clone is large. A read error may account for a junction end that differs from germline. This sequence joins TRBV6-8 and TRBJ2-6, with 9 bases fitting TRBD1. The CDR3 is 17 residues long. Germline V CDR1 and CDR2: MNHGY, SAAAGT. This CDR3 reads CASSDSTGGSGANVLTF. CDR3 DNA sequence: TGTGCCAGCAGTGACTCGACAGGGGGCTCTGGGGCCAACGTCCTGACTTTC.

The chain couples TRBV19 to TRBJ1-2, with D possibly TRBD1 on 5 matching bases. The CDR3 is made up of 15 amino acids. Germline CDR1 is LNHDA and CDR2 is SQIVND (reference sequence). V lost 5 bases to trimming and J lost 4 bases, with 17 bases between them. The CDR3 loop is CASSPARSGIYGYTF. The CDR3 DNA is TGTGCCAGTAGTCCCGCCCGATCAGGGATCTATGGCTACACCTTC.